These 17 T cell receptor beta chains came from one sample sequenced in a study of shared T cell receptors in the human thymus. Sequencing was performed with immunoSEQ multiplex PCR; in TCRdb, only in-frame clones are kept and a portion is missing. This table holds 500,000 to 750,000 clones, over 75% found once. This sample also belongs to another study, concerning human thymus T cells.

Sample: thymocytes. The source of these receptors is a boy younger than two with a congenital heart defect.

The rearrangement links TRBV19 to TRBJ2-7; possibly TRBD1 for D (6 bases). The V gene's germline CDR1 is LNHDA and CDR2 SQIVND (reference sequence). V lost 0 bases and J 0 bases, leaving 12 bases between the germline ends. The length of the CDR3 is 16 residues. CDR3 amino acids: CASSIEQGKGSYEQYF. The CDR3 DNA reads TGTGCCAGTAGTATAGAGCAGGGGAAGGGCTCCTACGAGCAGTACTTC.

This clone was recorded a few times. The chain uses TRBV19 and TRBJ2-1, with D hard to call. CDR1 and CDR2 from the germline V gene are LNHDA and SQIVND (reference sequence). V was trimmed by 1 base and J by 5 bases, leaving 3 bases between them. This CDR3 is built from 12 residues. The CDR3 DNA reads TGTGCCAGTAGTATAGTAAACAATGAGCAGTTCTTC. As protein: CASSIVNNEQFF. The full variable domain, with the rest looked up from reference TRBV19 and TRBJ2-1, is DGGITQSPKYLFRKEGQNVTLSCEQNLNHDAMYWYRQDPGQGLRLIYYSQIVNDFQKGDIAEGYSVSREKKESFPLTVTSAQKNPTAFYLCASSIVNNEQFFGPGTRLTVL.

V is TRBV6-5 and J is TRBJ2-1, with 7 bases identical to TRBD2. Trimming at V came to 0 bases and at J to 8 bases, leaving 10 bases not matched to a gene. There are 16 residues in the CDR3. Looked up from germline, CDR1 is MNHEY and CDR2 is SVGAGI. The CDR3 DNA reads TGTGCCAGCAGTTACTCGAAGCGCGGGAGAAGGTATGAGCAGTTCTTC. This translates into CASSYSKRGRRYEQFF.

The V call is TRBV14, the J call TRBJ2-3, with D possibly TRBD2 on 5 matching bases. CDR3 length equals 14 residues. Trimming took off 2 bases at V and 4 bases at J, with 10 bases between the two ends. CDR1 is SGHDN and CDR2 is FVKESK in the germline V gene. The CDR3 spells CASSQPVRADTQYF. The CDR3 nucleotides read TGTGCCAGCAGCCAACCGGTGAGGGCAGATACGCAGTATTTT. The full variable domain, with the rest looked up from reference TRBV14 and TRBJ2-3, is EAGVTQFPSHSVIEKGQTVTLRCDPISGHDNLYWYRRVMGKEIKFLLHFVKESKQDESGMPNNRFLAERTGGTYSTLKVQPAELEDSGVYFCASSQPVRADTQYFGPGTRLTVL.

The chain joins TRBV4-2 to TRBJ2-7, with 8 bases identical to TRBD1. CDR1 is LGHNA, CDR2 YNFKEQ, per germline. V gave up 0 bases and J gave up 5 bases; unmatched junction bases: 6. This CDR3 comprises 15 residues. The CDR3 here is CASSQETGELNEQYF. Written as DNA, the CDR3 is TGTGCCAGCAGCCAAGAGACAGGGGAATTAAACGAGCAGTACTTC.

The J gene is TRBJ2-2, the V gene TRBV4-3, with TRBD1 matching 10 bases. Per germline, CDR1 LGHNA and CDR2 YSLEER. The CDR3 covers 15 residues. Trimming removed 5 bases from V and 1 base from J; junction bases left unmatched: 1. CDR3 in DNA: TGCGCCAGCAGCGACAGGGGGCAGAACACCGGGGAGCTGTTTTTT. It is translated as CASSDRGQNTGELFF.

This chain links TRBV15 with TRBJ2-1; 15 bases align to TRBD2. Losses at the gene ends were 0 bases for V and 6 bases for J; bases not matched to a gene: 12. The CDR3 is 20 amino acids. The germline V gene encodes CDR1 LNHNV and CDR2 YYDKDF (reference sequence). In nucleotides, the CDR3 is TGTGCCACCAGCAGAGACGTGGGACTAGCGGGAGGATCAGCTCTCAATGAGCAGTTCTTC. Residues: CATSRDVGLAGGSALNEQFF.

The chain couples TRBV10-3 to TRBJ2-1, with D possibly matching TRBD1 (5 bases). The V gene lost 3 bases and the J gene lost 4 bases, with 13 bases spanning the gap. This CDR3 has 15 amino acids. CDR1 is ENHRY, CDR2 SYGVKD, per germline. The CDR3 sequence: CAISDPGLYYNEQFF. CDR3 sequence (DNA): TGTGCCATCAGTGACCCAGGGTTATATTACAATGAGCAGTTCTTC.

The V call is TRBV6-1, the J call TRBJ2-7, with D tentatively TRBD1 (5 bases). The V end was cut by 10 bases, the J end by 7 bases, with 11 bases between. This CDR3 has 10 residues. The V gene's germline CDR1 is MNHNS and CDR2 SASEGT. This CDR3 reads CATGPLEQYF. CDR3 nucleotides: TGTGCCACAGGGCCTTTGGAGCAGTACTTC.

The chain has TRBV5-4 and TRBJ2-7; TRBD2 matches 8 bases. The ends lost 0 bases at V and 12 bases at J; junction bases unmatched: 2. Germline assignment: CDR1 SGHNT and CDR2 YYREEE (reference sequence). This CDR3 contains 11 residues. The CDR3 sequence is CASSLGREAYF. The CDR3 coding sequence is TGTGCCAGCAGCTTGGGGCGGGAGGCGTACTTC.

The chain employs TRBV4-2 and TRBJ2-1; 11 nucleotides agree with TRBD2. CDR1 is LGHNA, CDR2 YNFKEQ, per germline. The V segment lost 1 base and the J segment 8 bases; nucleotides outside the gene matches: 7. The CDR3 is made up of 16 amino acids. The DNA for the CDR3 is TGTGCCAGCAGCCAAGTGGGAACTAGCGGGAGTTATGAGCAGTTCTTC. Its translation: CASSQVGTSGSYEQFF.

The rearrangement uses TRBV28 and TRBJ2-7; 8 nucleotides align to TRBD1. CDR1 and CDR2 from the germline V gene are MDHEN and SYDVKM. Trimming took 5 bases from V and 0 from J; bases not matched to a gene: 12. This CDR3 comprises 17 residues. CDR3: CASSTSRTGPSSYEQYF. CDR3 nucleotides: TGTGCCAGCAGTACCTCCAGGACAGGGCCCAGCTCCTACGAGCAGTACTTC.

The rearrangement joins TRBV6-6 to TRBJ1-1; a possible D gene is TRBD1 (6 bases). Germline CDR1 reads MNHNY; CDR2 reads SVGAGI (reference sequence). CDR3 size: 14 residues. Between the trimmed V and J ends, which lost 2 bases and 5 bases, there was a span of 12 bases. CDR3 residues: CASSYGAQGTEAFF. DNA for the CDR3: TGTGCCAGCAGTTACGGGGCGCAGGGGACTGAAGCTTTCTTT.

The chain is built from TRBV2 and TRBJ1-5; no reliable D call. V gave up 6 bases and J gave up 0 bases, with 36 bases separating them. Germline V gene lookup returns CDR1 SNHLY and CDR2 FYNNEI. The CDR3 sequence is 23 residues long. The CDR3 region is CASSHLPGLRRSLGSYSNQPQHF. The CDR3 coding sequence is TGTGCCAGCAGCCACTTGCCTGGTCTTCGGCGGAGTCTCGGATCGTATAGCAATCAGCCCCAGCATTTT.

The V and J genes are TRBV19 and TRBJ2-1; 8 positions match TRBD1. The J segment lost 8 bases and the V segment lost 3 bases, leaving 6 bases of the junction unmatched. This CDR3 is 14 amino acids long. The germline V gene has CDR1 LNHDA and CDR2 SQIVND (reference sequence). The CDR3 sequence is CASSMDRARDEQFF. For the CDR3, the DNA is TGTGCCAGTAGTATGGACAGGGCGAGAGATGAGCAGTTCTTC.

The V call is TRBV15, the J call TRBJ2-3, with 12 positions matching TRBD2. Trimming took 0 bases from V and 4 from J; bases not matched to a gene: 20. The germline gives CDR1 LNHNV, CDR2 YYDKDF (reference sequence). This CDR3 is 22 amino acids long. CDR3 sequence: CATSREEGRSPGLAGIPDTQYF. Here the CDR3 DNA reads TGTGCCACCAGCAGAGAAGAGGGGAGGTCACCGGGACTAGCGGGCATTCCAGATACGCAGTATTTT.

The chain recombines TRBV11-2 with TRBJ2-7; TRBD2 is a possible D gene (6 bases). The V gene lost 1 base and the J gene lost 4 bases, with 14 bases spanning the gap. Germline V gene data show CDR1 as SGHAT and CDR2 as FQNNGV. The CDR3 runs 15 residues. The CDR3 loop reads CASSLGLADRYEQYF. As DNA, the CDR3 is TGTGCCAGCAGCTTAGGGTTAGCGGATCGATACGAGCAGTACTTC.